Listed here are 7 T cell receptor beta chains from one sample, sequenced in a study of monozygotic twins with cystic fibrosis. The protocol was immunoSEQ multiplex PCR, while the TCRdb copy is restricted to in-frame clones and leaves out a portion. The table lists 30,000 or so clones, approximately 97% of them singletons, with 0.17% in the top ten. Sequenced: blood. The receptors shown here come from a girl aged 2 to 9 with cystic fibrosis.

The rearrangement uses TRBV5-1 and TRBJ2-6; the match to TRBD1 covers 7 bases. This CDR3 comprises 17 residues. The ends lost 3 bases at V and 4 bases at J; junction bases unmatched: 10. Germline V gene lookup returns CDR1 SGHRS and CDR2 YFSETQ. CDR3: CASSYTTGASGANVLTF. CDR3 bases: TGCGCCAGCAGCTACACTACAGGGGCCTCCGGGGCCAACGTCCTGACTTTC.

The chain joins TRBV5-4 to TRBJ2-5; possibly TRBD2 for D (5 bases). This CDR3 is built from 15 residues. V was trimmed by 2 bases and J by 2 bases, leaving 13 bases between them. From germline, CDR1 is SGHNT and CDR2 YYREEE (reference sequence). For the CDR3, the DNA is TGTGCCAGCAGCTTTAGTCCGGGGATACAAGAGACCCAGTACTTC. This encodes CASSFSPGIQETQYF.

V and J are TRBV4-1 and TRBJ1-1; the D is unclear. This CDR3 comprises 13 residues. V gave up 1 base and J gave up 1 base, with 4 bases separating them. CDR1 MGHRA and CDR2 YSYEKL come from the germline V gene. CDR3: CASSQAQNTEAFF. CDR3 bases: TGCGCCAGCAGCCAAGCTCAGAACACTGAAGCTTTCTTT.

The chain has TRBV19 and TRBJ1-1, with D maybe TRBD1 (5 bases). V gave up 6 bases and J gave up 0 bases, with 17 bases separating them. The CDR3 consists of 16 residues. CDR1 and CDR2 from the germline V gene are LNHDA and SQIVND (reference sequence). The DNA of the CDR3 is TGTGCCAGTAGGGTTACCGACAGAGACATGAACACTGAAGCTTTCTTT. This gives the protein CASRVTDRDMNTEAFF.

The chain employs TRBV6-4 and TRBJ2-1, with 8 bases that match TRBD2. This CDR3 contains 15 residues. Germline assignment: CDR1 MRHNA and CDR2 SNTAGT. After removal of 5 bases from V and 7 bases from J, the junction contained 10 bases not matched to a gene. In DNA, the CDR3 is TGTGCCAGCAGTATTGAAGCGGGAGCAGCAAATGAGCAGTTCTTC. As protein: CASSIEAGAANEQFF.

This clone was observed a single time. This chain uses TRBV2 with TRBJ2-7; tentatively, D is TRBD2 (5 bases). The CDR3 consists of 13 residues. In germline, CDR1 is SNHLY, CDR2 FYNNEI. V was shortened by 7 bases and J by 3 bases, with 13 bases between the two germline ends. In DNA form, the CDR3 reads TGTGCCAGCATGAGGGATTCTAGCTACGAGCAGTACTTC. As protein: CASMRDSSYEQYF.

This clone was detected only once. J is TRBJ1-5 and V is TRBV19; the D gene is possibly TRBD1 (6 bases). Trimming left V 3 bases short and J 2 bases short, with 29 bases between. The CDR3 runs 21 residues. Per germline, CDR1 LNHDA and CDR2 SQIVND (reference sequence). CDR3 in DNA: TGTGCCAGTAGTATGGGGGCTAGTTTTGGGCCCGGAGATTTGGGCAATCAGCCCCAGCATTTT. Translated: CASSMGASFGPGDLGNQPQHF. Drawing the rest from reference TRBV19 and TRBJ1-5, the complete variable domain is DGGITQSPKYLFRKEGQNVTLSCEQNLNHDAMYWYRQDPGQGLRLIYYSQIVNDFQKGDIAEGYSVSREKKESFPLTVTSAQKNPTAFYLCASSMGASFGPGDLGNQPQHFGDGTRLSIL.